This T cell receptor beta chain was retrieved from a study of control samples from healthy donors and cancer patients. TCRdb's table, derived via immunoSEQ multiplex PCR, lists solely in-frame clones and lacks some. There are roughly 400,000 clones in the sample; around nine tenths occur only once, and around 6.4% lies in the top ten. This clone was found once. The CDR3 extends over 14 amino acids. The V end was cut by 7 bases, the J end by 4 bases, with 16 bases between. Germline CDR1 is SNHLY and CDR2 is FYNNEI. The sample comprised PBMCs. The chain recombines TRBV2 with TRBJ1-2; tentatively, D is TRBD1 (6 bases). The source is a man in his forties or fifties with head and neck cancer. The CDR3 is CASTPGAQAYGYTF. CDR3 coding DNA: TGTGCCAGCACCCCAGGGGCGCAAGCCTATGGCTACACCTTC. The full variable domain, rest sourced from reference TRBV2 and TRBJ1-2, is EPEVTQTPSHQVTQMGQEVILRCVPISNHLYFYWYRQILGQKVEFLVSFYNNEISEKSEIFDDQFSVERPDGSNFTLKIRSTKLEDSAMYFCASTPGAQAYGYTFGSGTRLTVV.